This T cell receptor (beta chain) was profiled in a study of Graves' ophthalmopathy and Graves' hyperthyroidism. CDR3 regions of TCR beta were amplified from RNA transcripts. Second-round multiplex PCR came after a first-round RT-PCR that employed HTBI primers. TCRdb fed the multiplex PCR reads into MiXCR, producing one record per CDR3 protein. The data show a few hundred thousand distinct CDR3 sequences, with approximately 17% seen just once and 2% to 2.5% held by the top ten. Among the exclusions were patients with other autoimmune diseases, uncontrolled infections, pregnancy or lactation. PBMCs were density-gradient isolated from roughly 10 ml fresh blood. The J segment lost 0 bases and the V segment lost 0 bases, leaving 8 bases of the junction unmatched. Germline V lookup: CDR1 SQVTM, CDR2 ANQGSEA. The CDR3 runs to 16 residues. This clonotype was observed many times.

This sequence originates from an adult woman with stable Graves' hyperthyroidism. This rearrangement joins TRBV29-1 to TRBJ2-7, with 7 nucleotides matching TRBD1. Sequencing was carried out using peripheral blood. The CDR3 DNA sequence: TGCAGCGTTGAAGAGACGCGGACAGGTATCTCCTACGAGCAGTACTTC. As protein: CSVEETRTGISYEQYF.